Listed below are T cell receptor beta chains from one sample, sequenced in a study of cytomegalovirus exposure and HLA in healthy donors. The protocol was immunoSEQ multiplex PCR, while the TCRdb copy is restricted to in-frame clones and leaves out a portion. Of about 98,000 clones in the sample, 60% to 80% were seen once. The sample taken for sequencing was PBMCs. The receptors derive from a female donor in good health and CMV-seronegative. The CDR3 runs from the conserved cysteine through the conserved F or W. D genes are given only for firm matches. Size tells how often a clone was seen (once, few, many) or the class of an expanded clone, and some rows leave it out.

D gene: .; V gene: TRBV29-1; J gene: TRBJ2-1; clone size: .; CDR3 protein: CSVETQGYNEQFF; CDR3 DNA: TGCAGCGTTGAAACTCAGGGCTACAATGAGCAGTTCTTC
D gene: .; V gene: TRBV4-3; J gene: TRBJ2-5; clone size: .; CDR3 protein: CASSQDGGTQETQYF; CDR3 DNA: TGCGCCAGCAGCCAAGATGGCGGTACCCAAGAGACCCAGTACTTC
D gene: TRBD1; V gene: TRBV5-1; J gene: TRBJ2-7; clone size: few; CDR3 protein: CASSVGQGTYEQYF; CDR3 DNA: TGCGCCAGCAGCGTGGGACAGGGGACCTACGAGCAGTACTTC
D gene: .; V gene: TRBV7-9; J gene: TRBJ1-2; clone size: .; CDR3 protein: CASSLGTNYGYTF; CDR3 DNA: TGTGCCAGCAGCTTAGGGACAAACTATGGCTACACCTTC
D gene: .; V gene: TRBV1; J gene: TRBJ2-1; clone size: once; CDR3 protein: CTSGSAGGPYNEQFF; CDR3 DNA: TGCACCAGCGGCTCGGCGGGGGGACCCTACAATGAGCAGTTCTTC
D gene: TRBD1; V gene: TRBV6-5; J gene: TRBJ2-1; clone size: .; CDR3 protein: CASSYTGQLGEQFF; CDR3 DNA: TGTGCCAGCAGTTACACGGGACAGTTGGGTGAGCAGTTCTTC
D gene: TRBD2; V gene: TRBV29-1; J gene: TRBJ2-5; clone size: .; CDR3 protein: CSVRWVPGTSGRVAETQYF; CDR3 DNA: TGCAGCGTGAGATGGGTACCCGGGACTAGCGGGAGAGTAGCAGAGACCCAGTACTTC
D gene: TRBD1; V gene: TRBV29-1; J gene: TRBJ1-2; clone size: .; CDR3 protein: CSVLQGHGYTF; CDR3 DNA: TGCAGCGTTTTACAGGGGCATGGCTACACCTTC
D gene: .; V gene: TRBV27; J gene: TRBJ2-7; clone size: .; CDR3 protein: CASSLGGALREQYF; CDR3 DNA: TGTGCCAGCAGTTTGGGGGGGGCGTTGCGGGAGCAGTACTTC
D gene: .; V gene: TRBV9; J gene: TRBJ1-5; clone size: .; CDR3 protein: CASSPDISNQPQHF; CDR3 DNA: TGTGCCAGCAGCCCCGACATTAGCAATCAGCCCCAGCATTTT
D gene: .; V gene: TRBV28; J gene: TRBJ1-1; clone size: .; CDR3 protein: CASSFVAGAGTEAFF; CDR3 DNA: TGTGCCAGCAGTTTCGTTGCGGGGGCGGGGACTGAAGCTTTCTTT
D gene: .; V gene: TRBV20-1; J gene: TRBJ1-1; clone size: .; CDR3 protein: CSASQNTEAFF; CDR3 DNA: TGCAGTGCTAGTCAGAACACTGAAGCTTTCTTT
D gene: TRBD2; V gene: TRBV6-4; J gene: TRBJ2-1; clone size: .; CDR3 protein: CASSDSGGPANEQFF; CDR3 DNA: TGTGCCAGCAGTGACTCGGGAGGGCCGGCCAATGAGCAGTTCTTC
D gene: TRBD1; V gene: TRBV6-1; J gene: TRBJ2-7; clone size: .; CDR3 protein: CASSEAGQGGSYEQYF; CDR3 DNA: TGTGCCAGCAGTGAAGCGGGACAGGGAGGCTCCTACGAGCAGTACTTC
D gene: TRBD1; V gene: TRBV19; J gene: TRBJ1-3; clone size: .; CDR3 protein: CASSHGTAGNTIYF; CDR3 DNA: TGTGCCAGTAGCCACGGGACAGCGGGAAACACCATATATTTT
D gene: .; V gene: TRBV19; J gene: TRBJ1-1; clone size: .; CDR3 protein: CASSISIDTEAFF; CDR3 DNA: TGTGCCAGTAGTATCTCAATAGACACTGAAGCTTTCTTT
D gene: .; V gene: TRBV11-3; J gene: TRBJ2-1; clone size: .; CDR3 protein: CASSLDPSDEQFF; CDR3 DNA: TGTGCCAGCAGCTTAGATCCCTCGGATGAGCAGTTCTTC
D gene: TRBD1; V gene: TRBV4-3; J gene: TRBJ2-3; clone size: few; CDR3 protein: CASSQGGTGVGYTQYF; CDR3 DNA: TGCGCCAGCAGCCAAGGGGGGACAGGGGTGGGGTATACGCAGTATTTT
D gene: TRBD2; V gene: TRBV27; J gene: TRBJ2-1; clone size: few; CDR3 protein: CASRLAGYNEQFF; CDR3 DNA: TGTGCCAGCAGGCTAGCGGGTTACAATGAGCAGTTCTTC
D gene: TRBD2; V gene: TRBV4-3; J gene: TRBJ2-1; clone size: few; CDR3 protein: CASSQERSLAGNNEQFF; CDR3 DNA: TGCGCCAGCAGCCAAGAACGAAGCCTAGCGGGGAACAATGAGCAGTTCTTC
D gene: .; V gene: TRBV27; J gene: TRBJ1-5; clone size: .; CDR3 protein: CASSPLNEGNQPQHF; CDR3 DNA: TGTGCCAGCAGCCCTCTTAATGAGGGAAATCAGCCCCAGCATTTT
D gene: .; V gene: TRBV27; J gene: TRBJ2-3; clone size: .; CDR3 protein: CASSPTILITDTQYF; CDR3 DNA: TGTGCCAGCAGCCCGACTATCCTAATCACAGATACGCAGTATTTT
D gene: TRBD1; V gene: TRBV5-1; J gene: TRBJ2-7; clone size: .; CDR3 protein: CASSAGQGAYEQYF; CDR3 DNA: TGCGCCAGCAGCGCCGGACAGGGCGCCTACGAGCAGTACTTC